Listed below are T cell receptor beta chains from one sample, sequenced in a study of shared clonotypes between healthy human individuals. The data were produced by immunoSEQ multiplex PCR, yet TCRdb's version contains in-frame clones alone and is incomplete. The table includes about 600,000 clones, nearly 97% detected once. The sample consisted of naive CD8+ T cells sorted from blood. These TCRs come from a woman in her twenties or thirties in good health. CDR3s include the opening cysteine and the closing phenylalanine or tryptophan. A D gene is named only where the DNA matches it firmly. The listing skips clone size in some rows; elsewhere it reads once, few, many or a size class.

TRBJ1-3,TRBV5-6,-,-,CASSLRGSENTIYF,TGTGCCAGCAGCTTAAGAGGGTCTGAAAACACCATATATTTT
TRBJ2-7,TRBV13,-,-,CASSLRLRGHEQYF,TGTGCCAGCAGCTTACGTTTGAGGGGCCACGAGCAGTACTTC
TRBJ1-2,TRBV11-2,-,-,CASLGSSGYGYTF,TGTGCCAGCTTGGGGAGTTCGGGCTATGGCTACACCTTC
TRBJ1-2,TRBV28,-,-,CASSLGDWASVFGYTF,TGTGCCAGCAGTTTAGGTGATTGGGCCTCCGTTTTCGGCTACACCTTC
TRBJ2-3,TRBV2,TRBD2,-,CASSEGLADTDTQYF,TGTGCCAGCAGCGAGGGACTAGCCGACACAGATACGCAGTATTTT
TRBJ1-1,TRBV7-9,-,-,CASSPAGNLWPEAFF,TGTGCCAGCAGCCCGGCGGGCAACCTTTGGCCTGAAGCTTTCTTT
TRBJ1-6,TRBV30,-,-,CAWSVLVGISPLHF,TGTGCCTGGAGTGTATTAGTGGGGATTTCCCCCCTCCACTTT
TRBJ2-2,TRBV10-3,TRBD2,-,CAISESGLALAGELFF,TGTGCCATCAGTGAGTCCGGACTAGCGTTGGCCGGGGAGCTGTTTTTT
TRBJ2-3,TRBV5-6,TRBD2,-,CASSTGAGADTQYF,TGTGCCAGCAGCACCGGAGCGGGAGCGGATACGCAGTATTTT
TRBJ2-3,TRBV2,TRBD2,-,CASIKTSGSTDTQYF,TGTGCCAGCATTAAGACTAGCGGCTCCACAGATACGCAGTATTTT
TRBJ2-7,TRBV27,-,-,CASSLDGVGEQYF,TGTGCCAGCAGTTTAGATGGGGTGGGCGAGCAGTACTTC
TRBJ2-7,TRBV5-6,-,-,CASSLALRTSYEQYF,TGTGCCAGCAGCTTGGCTCTCCGGACGTCTTACGAGCAGTACTTC
TRBJ1-4,TRBV2,-,-,CASSESRWGLVTNEKLFF,TGTGCCAGCAGTGAAAGTCGTTGGGGCCTAGTAACTAATGAAAAACTGTTTTTT
TRBJ2-1,TRBV5-1,TRBD2,-,CASSGTSGDYNEQFF,TGCGCCAGCAGCGGAACTAGCGGGGACTACAATGAGCAGTTCTTC
TRBJ2-2,TRBV10-3,-,-,CAISEEWTVTGELFF,TGTGCCATCAGTGAGGAGTGGACGGTCACCGGGGAGCTGTTTTTT
TRBJ2-7,TRBV27,TRBD2,-,CASSPTTLAGGTYEQYF,TGTGCCAGCAGCCCCACCACGTTAGCGGGAGGGACCTACGAGCAGTACTTC
TRBJ2-1,TRBV28,TRBD1,once,CASSLYSETGVFNNEQFF,TGTGCCAGCAGTTTATATAGTGAGACAGGGGTGTTCAACAATGAGCAGTTCTTC
TRBJ2-7,TRBV28,-,-,CASRPPGGTPYEQYF,TGTGCCAGCAGGCCACCTGGTGGGACCCCCTACGAGCAGTACTTC
TRBJ1-1,TRBV6-5,-,once,CASSYSFGTEAFF,TGTGCCAGCAGTTACTCGTTTGGGACTGAAGCTTTCTTT
TRBJ2-7,TRBV6-8,TRBD2,-,CAIYLGASGRVSSYEQYF,TGTGCCATCTACCTTGGGGCTAGCGGGAGGGTAAGCTCCTACGAGCAGTACTTC
TRBJ1-1,TRBV11-1,-,once,CASSPILWGSNTEAFF,TGTGCCAGCAGCCCGATACTCTGGGGCAGCAACACTGAAGCTTTCTTT
TRBJ1-2,TRBV5-5,-,-,CASSGGPLGGGYTF,TGTGCCAGCAGCGGGGGTCCGCTCGGTGGTGGCTACACCTTC
TRBJ2-3,TRBV4-1,-,-,CASSLLAGATDTQYF,TGCGCCAGCAGCCTCTTAGCAGGGGCCACAGATACGCAGTATTTT
TRBJ2-7,TRBV19,-,once,CASSIPGHSSYEQYF,TGTGCCAGTAGTATACCGGGACACAGCTCCTACGAGCAGTACTTC
TRBJ1-1,TRBV5-8,-,-,CASSLKGYTEAFF,TGTGCCAGCAGCTTGAAGGGCTACACTGAAGCTTTCTTT
TRBJ2-1,TRBV19,-,-,CASRTLETRKNEQFF,TGTGCCAGTAGGACCCTCGAGACCAGGAAAAATGAGCAGTTCTTC
TRBJ2-7,TRBV29-1,-,-,CSGLYGTYGDEQYF,TGCAGCGGATTATACGGGACCTATGGGGACGAGCAGTACTTC
TRBJ2-7,TRBV4-1,-,-,CASSQEGRYYEQYF,TGCGCCAGCAGCCAAGAGGGCAGATACTACGAGCAGTACTTC
TRBJ2-7,TRBV2,-,-,CASSDGYEVAEQYF,TGTGCCAGCAGTGACGGATACGAGGTGGCCGAGCAGTACTTC
TRBJ2-7,TRBV28,TRBD2,-,CASSLTGGAYEQYF,TGTGCCAGCAGTTTGACGGGAGGGGCCTACGAGCAGTACTTC
TRBJ2-1,TRBV27,TRBD1,-,CASSTGVHNEQFF,TGTGCCAGCAGTACAGGGGTACACAATGAGCAGTTCTTC
TRBJ2-5,TRBV19,-,once,CASSIEAVGIQETQYF,TGTGCCAGTAGTATAGAAGCAGTGGGGATCCAAGAGACCCAGTACTTC
TRBJ2-7,TRBV27,TRBD2,-,CASSNRLADFYEQYF,TGTGCCAGCAGTAACAGACTAGCGGACTTCTACGAGCAGTACTTC
TRBJ1-2,TRBV30,-,-,CAWSVSPGSDYGYTF,TGTGCCTGGAGTGTCTCCCCAGGCTCCGACTATGGCTACACCTTC
TRBJ2-1,TRBV29-1,-,-,CSVGWGDNEQFF,TGCAGCGTGGGATGGGGGGACAATGAGCAGTTCTTC
TRBJ2-2,TRBV10-1,-,-,CASSEEALGLGELFF,TGCGCCAGCAGTGAGGAGGCGCTGGGTCTCGGGGAGCTGTTTTTT
TRBJ2-7,TRBV6-4,TRBD2,-,CASSDASGNPLFYEQYF,TGTGCCAGCAGTGACGCTAGCGGGAACCCGTTATTCTACGAGCAGTACTTC
TRBJ1-1,TRBV10-3,TRBD1,-,CAISPGQEGGNTEAFF,TGTGCCATCAGTCCGGGACAGGAGGGAGGGAACACTGAAGCTTTCTTT
TRBJ2-1,TRBV7-8,-,-,CASSHEGLFDNEQFF,TGTGCCAGCAGCCACGAGGGCCTTTTCGACAATGAGCAGTTCTTC
TRBJ2-7,TRBV4-1,-,-,CASSQVGGTYEQYF,TGCGCCAGCAGCCAAGTCGGGGGAACCTACGAGCAGTACTTC
TRBJ2-1,TRBV9,TRBD1,-,CASSAGGNEQFF,TGTGCCAGCAGCGCAGGGGGTAATGAGCAGTTCTTC
TRBJ1-5,TRBV6-5,-,-,CASSYVSGGQPQHF,TGTGCCAGCAGTTACGTGTCGGGGGGGCAGCCCCAGCATTTT
TRBJ1-5,TRBV13,-,few,CASSLGGSNQPQHF,TGTGCCAGCAGCTTAGGGGGGAGCAATCAGCCCCAGCATTTT
TRBJ2-7,TRBV5-5,TRBD2,-,CASSARTSGIYSYEQYF,TGTGCCAGCAGCGCGAGGACTAGCGGGATCTACTCCTACGAGCAGTACTTC
TRBJ1-2,TRBV5-6,-,-,CASSLGQRPYGYTF,TGTGCCAGCAGCTTGGGCCAGAGACCCTATGGCTACACCTTC
TRBJ2-3,TRBV11-2,TRBD2,-,CASSSSGSGTDTQYF,TGTGCCAGCAGCTCTAGCGGGAGTGGGACAGATACGCAGTATTTT
TRBJ2-3,TRBV19,TRBD1,-,CASSFQGASDTQYF,TGTGCCAGTAGTTTCCAGGGGGCATCAGATACGCAGTATTTT
TRBJ2-3,TRBV9,-,-,CASSDSALTDTQYF,TGTGCCAGCAGCGATTCGGCCCTTACAGATACGCAGTATTTT
TRBJ2-1,TRBV10-2,-,-,CASRTARSSYNEQFF,TGCGCCAGCAGGACCGCCCGGAGCTCCTACAATGAGCAGTTCTTC
TRBJ2-1,TRBV5-4,-,-,CASSLVSSGQNEQFF,TGTGCCAGCAGCTTGGTTTCCTCCGGGCAAAATGAGCAGTTCTTC
TRBJ2-7,TRBV4-1,TRBD2,-,CASSRILAGASNEQYF,TGCGCCAGCAGTCGAATACTAGCGGGAGCCTCAAACGAGCAGTACTTC
TRBJ2-7,TRBV5-6,-,-,CASSWGAGHDEQYF,TGTGCCAGCAGCTGGGGGGCAGGGCACGACGAGCAGTACTTC